These T cell receptor beta chains were read from a single sample in a study of blood T cell repertoires in COVID-19. The protocol was immunoSEQ multiplex PCR, while the TCRdb copy is restricted to in-frame clones and leaves out a portion. This table has roughly 250,000 clones, approximately 80% appearing once. The sequencing input was peripheral blood. These receptors all stem from a woman in her thirties or forties with active or convalescent COVID-19. Both conserved end residues are part of each CDR3. The D gene is left open where the match is weak.

J gene	V gene	D gene	CDR3 protein
TRBJ1-1	TRBV7-2	TRBD1	CASSLRTGVNTEAFF
TRBJ1-1	TRBV18	NA	CASSPGWGQNTEAFF
TRBJ1-1	TRBV2	TRBD1	CASRDRGTRDRPLGAFF
TRBJ1-2	TRBV27	NA	CASRNTGNPNYGYTF
TRBJ1-1	TRBV2	NA	CASSEGQINTEAFF
TRBJ2-7	TRBV6-5	NA	CASSYTTTYEQYF
TRBJ2-7	TRBV2	NA	CASSEMGSGSYEQYF
TRBJ2-1	TRBV5-6	TRBD2	CASSDLTSGGVYNEQFF
TRBJ2-3	TRBV6-1	NA	CASSELSQGGYTQYF
TRBJ1-5	TRBV2	NA	CASTGTRNQPQHF
TRBJ1-6	TRBV5-1	NA	CASSFAAYNSPLHF
TRBJ1-1	TRBV5-1	NA	CASSLTAMNTEAFF
TRBJ1-6	TRBV30	TRBD1	CAWRGQPNSPLHF
TRBJ1-3	TRBV27	NA	CATEYRDSGNTIYF
TRBJ2-7	TRBV4-1	NA	CASSQVRGYEQYF
TRBJ1-2	TRBV19	NA	CASSMGQGHNYGYTF
TRBJ2-1	TRBV2	TRBD2	CASSALPGLAGGNEQFF
TRBJ1-2	TRBV10-3	NA	CAISVRTADGYTF
TRBJ1-2	TRBV30	NA	CAWSVGRDYGYTF
TRBJ1-2	TRBV9	TRBD1	CASSVTGGDGYTF
TRBJ2-3	TRBV29-1	TRBD2	CSVGGVSGSDTQYF
TRBJ2-2	TRBV7-6	TRBD1	CASSRRQGAGELFF
TRBJ1-2	TRBV18	TRBD1	CASSLLSPGQGSGYTF
TRBJ2-7	TRBV7-9	NA	CASSADNYEQYF
TRBJ2-4	TRBV28	NA	CASSPHRVGKKNIQYF
TRBJ1-2	TRBV9	NA	CASSYEGDGYTF